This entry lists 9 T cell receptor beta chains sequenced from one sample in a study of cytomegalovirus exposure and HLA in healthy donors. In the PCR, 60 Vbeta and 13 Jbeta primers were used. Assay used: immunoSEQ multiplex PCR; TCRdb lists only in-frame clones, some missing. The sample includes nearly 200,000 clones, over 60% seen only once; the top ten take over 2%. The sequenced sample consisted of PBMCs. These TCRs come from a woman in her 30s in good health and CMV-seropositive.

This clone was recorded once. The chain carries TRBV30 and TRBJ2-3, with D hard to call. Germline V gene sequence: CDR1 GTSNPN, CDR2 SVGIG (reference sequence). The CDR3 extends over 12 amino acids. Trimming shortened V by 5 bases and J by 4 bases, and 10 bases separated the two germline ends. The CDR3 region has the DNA TGTGCCTGGTTTCGAGAAGCAGATACGCAGTATTTT. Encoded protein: CAWFREADTQYF.

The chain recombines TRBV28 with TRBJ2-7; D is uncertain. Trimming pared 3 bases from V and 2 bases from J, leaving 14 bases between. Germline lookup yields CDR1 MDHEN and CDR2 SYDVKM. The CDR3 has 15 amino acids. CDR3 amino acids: CASSLDPQMPYEQYF. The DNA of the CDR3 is TGTGCCAGCAGTTTGGATCCACAGATGCCCTACGAGCAGTACTTC.

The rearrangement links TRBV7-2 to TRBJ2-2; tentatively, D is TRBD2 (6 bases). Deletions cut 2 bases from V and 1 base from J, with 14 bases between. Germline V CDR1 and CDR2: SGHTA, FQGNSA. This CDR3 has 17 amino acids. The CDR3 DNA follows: TGTGCCAGCAGCTTAAAAGCGGGCAGCGGGAACACCGGGGAGCTGTTTTTT. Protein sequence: CASSLKAGSGNTGELFF.

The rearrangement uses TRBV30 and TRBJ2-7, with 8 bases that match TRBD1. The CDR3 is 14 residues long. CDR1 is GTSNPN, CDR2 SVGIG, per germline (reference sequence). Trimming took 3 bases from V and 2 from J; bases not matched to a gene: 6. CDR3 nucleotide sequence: TGTGCCTGGAGCGCAGACAGGGGCCCCTACGAGCAGTACTTC. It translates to CAWSADRGPYEQYF.

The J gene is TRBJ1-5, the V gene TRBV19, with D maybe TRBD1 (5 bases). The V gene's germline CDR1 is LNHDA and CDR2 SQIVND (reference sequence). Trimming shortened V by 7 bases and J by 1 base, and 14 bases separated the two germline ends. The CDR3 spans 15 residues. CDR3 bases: TGTGCCAGTACCCGAGTGGGACTGAGCAATCAGCCCCAGCATTTT. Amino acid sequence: CASTRVGLSNQPQHF.

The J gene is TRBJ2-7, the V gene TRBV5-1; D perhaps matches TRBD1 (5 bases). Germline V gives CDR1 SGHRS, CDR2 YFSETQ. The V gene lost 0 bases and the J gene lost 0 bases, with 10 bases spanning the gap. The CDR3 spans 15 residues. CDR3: CASSLAGYSSYEQYF. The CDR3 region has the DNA TGCGCCAGCAGCTTGGCAGGGTACAGCTCCTACGAGCAGTACTTC.

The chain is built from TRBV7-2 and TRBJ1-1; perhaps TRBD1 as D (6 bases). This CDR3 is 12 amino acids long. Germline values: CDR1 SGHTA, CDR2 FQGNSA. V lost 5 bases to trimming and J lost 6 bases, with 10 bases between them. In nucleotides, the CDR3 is TGTGCCAGCAGCCCCCACAGGGCTGAAGCTTTCTTT. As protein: CASSPHRAEAFF.

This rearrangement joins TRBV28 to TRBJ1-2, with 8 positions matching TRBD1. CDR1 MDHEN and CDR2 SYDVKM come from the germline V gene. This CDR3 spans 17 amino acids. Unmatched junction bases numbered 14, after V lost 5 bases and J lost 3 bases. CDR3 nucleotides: TGTGCCAGCAGTCTCCCTCCCGGGACAGGAGACTACTATGGCTACACCTTC. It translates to CASSLPPGTGDYYGYTF.

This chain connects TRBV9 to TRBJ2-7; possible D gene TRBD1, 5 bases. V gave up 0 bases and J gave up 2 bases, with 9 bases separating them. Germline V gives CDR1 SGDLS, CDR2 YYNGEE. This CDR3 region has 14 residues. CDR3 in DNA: TGTGCCAGCAGCGTAGAGGTAGGGGCCTACGAGCAGTACTTC. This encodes CASSVEVGAYEQYF.